The source of this T cell receptor (beta chain) is a study of blood T cells in healthy people across ages. Study results and caveats: The study found more naive CD4+ cells and higher diversity in long-lived than aged donors. Conclusively comparing naive with antigen-experienced cells was impossible with unsorted PBMCs. The percentage of naive T cells correlated strongly with TCR beta diversity.

In its sample, this clonotype was seen a few times. The target antigen is unknown. V lost 5 bases to trimming and J lost 4 bases, with 20 bases between them. This CDR3 has 16 residues. Germline V gene data show CDR1 as LNHNV and CDR2 as YYDKDF (reference sequence). With a J-beta primer mix and a sample-barcoded 5' primer, a second PCR ran about 7 to 12 cycles. TCRdb used MiXCR to reprocess the 5' RACE reads, holding one entry per CDR3 protein. The repertoire has about 1.6 million distinct CDR3 sequences, around 35% of them found once; the top ten carry 10% to 12%. This clonotype was obtained from a woman aged 25 to 39 in good health. This sequence joins TRBV15 and TRBJ2-5, with D perhaps TRBD2 (7 bases). Sequencing used blood. The CDR3 DNA reads TGTGCCACCAGCCAAGGGTTCGGGGGGCACGGAGAGACCCAGTACTTC. This translates into CATSQGFGGHGETQYF.